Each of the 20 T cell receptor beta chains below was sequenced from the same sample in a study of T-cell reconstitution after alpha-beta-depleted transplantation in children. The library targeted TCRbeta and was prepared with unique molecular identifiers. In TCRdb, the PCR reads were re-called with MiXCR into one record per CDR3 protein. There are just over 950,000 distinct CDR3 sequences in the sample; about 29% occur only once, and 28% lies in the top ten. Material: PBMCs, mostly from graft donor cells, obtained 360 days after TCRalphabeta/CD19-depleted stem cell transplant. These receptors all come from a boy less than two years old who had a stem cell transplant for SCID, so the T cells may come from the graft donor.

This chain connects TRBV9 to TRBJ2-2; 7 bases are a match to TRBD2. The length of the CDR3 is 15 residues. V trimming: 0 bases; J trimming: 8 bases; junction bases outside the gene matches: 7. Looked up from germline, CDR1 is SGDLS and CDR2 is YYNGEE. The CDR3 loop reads CASSVGVASGGELFF. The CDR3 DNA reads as TGTGCCAGCAGCGTAGGCGTGGCTAGCGGTGGGGAGCTGTTTTTT.

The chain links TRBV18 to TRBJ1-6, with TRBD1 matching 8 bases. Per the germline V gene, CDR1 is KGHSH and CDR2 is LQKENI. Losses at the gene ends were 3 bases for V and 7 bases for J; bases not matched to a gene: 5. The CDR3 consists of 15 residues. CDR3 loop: CASSPDRVGNSPLHF. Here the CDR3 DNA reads TGTGCCAGCTCACCGGACAGGGTGGGAAATTCACCCCTCCACTTT.

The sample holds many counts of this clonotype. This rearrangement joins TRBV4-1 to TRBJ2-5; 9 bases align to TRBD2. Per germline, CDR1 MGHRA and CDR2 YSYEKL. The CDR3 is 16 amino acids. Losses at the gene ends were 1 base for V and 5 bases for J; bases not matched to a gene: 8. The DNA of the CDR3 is TGCGCCAGCAGCCAAGTCTTAGCGGGGGCCAGGGAGACCCAGTACTTC. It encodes CASSQVLAGARETQYF.

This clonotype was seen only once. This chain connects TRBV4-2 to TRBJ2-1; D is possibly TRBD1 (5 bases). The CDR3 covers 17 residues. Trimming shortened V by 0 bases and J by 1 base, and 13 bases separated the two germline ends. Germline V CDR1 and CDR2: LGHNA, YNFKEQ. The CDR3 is CASSQDLRVESYNEQFF. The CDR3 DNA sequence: TGTGCCAGCAGCCAAGATCTCAGGGTTGAATCCTACAATGAGCAGTTCTTC.

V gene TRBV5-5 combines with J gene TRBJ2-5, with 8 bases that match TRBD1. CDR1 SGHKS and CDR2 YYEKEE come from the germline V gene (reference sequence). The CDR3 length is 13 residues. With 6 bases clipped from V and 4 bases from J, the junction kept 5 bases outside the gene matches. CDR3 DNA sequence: TGTGCCAGCACTCTACAGGGGGGAGAGACCCAGTACTTC. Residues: CASTLQGGETQYF.

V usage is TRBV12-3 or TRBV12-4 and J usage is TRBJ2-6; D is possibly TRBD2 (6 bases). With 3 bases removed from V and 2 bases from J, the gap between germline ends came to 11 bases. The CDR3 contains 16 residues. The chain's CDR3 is CASSLEGIAGANVLTF. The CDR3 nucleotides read TGTGCCAGCAGTTTGGAGGGGATCGCTGGGGCCAACGTCCTGACTTTC.

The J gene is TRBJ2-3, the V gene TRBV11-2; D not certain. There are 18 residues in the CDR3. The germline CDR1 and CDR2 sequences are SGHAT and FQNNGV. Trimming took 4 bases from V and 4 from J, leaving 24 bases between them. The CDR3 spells CASSSRPGVISPADTQYF. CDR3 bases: TGTGCCAGCAGCTCGCGGCCAGGAGTTATTTCCCCCGCAGATACGCAGTATTTT.

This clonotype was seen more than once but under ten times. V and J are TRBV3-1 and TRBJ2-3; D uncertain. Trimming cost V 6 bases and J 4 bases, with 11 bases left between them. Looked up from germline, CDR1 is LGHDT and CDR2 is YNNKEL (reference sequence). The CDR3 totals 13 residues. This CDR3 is CASRESLADTQYF. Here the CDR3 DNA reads TGTGCCAGCAGAGAAAGTCTCGCAGATACGCAGTATTTT.

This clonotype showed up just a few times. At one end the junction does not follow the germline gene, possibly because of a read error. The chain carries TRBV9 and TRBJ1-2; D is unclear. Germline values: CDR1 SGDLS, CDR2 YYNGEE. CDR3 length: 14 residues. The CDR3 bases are TGTGCCAGCAGCGTAGGGGAAACTAACTATGACTACACCTTC. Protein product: CASSVGETNYDYTF.

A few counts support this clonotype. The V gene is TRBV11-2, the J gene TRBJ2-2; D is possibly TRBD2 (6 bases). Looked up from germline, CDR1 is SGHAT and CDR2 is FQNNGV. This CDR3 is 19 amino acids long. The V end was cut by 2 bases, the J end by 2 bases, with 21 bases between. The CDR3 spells CASSLIVSGLSTNTGELFF. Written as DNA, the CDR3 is TGTGCCAGCAGCTTAATCGTATCGGGACTGAGCACCAACACCGGGGAGCTGTTTTTT. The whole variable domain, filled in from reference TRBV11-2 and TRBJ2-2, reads EAGVAQSPRYKIIEKRQSVAFWCNPISGHATLYWYQQILGQGPKLLIQFQNNGVVDDSQLPKDRFSAERLKGVDSTLKIQPAKLEDSAVYLCASSLIVSGLSTNTGELFFGEGSRLTVL.

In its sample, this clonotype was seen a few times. The DNA of the CDR3 is TGTGCCAGCAGCTTAGATCGGGCCGACCCAGGGCGCCAAGAGACCCAGTACTTC. Amino acids: CASSLDRADPGRQETQYF. This chain joins TRBV11-2 and TRBJ2-5; TRBD1 is a possible D gene (5 bases). The ends were cut back, 0 bases at V and 1 base at J, with 18 bases in the middle. Germline CDR1 SGHAT, CDR2 FQNNGV. This CDR3 comprises 18 residues.

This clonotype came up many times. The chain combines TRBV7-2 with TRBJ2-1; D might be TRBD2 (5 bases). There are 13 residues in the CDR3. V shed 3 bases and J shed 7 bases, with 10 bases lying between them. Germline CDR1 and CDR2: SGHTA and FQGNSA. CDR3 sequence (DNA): TGTGCCAGCAGCTTGGTCCCGGGGAATGAGCAGTTCTTC. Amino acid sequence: CASSLVPGNEQFF.

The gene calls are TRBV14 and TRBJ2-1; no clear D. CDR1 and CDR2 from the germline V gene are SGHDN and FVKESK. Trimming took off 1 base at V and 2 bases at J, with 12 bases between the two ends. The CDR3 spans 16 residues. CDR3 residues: CASSQGIRSPYNEQFF. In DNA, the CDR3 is TGTGCCAGCAGCCAAGGCATCAGGTCCCCCTACAATGAGCAGTTCTTC.

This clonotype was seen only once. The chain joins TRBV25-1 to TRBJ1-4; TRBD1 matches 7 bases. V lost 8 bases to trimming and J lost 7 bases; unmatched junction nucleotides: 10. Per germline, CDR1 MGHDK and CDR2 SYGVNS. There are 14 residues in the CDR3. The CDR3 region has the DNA TGTGCCAGCGCCCAGGGGGGGCGTGTTGAAAAACTGTTTTTT. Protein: CASAQGGRVEKLFF.

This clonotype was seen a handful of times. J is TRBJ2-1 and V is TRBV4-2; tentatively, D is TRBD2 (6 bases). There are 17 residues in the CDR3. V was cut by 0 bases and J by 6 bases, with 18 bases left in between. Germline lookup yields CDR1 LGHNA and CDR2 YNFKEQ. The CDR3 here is CASSQEGLGLKGNEQFF. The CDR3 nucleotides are TGTGCCAGCAGCCAAGAAGGCCTGGGACTCAAGGGCAATGAGCAGTTCTTC.

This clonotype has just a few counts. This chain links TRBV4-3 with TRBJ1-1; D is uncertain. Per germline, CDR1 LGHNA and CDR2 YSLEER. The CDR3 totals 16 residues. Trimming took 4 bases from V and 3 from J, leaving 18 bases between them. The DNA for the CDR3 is TGCGCCAGCAGCCCTTTACCGGGTCTAAAAGACACTGAAGCTTTCTTT. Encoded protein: CASSPLPGLKDTEAFF.

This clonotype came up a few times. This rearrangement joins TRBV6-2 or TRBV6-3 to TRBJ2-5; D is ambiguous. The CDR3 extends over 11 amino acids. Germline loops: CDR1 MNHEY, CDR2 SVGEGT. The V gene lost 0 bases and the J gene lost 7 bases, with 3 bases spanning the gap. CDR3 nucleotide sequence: TGTGCCAGCAGTTACTCAGCGACCCAGTACTTC. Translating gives CASSYSATQYF.

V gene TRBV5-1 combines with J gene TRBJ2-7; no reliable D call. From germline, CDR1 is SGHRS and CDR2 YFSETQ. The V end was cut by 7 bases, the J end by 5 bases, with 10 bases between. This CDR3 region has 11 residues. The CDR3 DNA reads TGCGCCAGCCGCGAGAACAACGAGCAGTACTTC. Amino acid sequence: CASRENNEQYF. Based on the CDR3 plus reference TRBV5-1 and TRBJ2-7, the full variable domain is KAGVTQTPRYLIKTRGQQVTLSCSPISGHRSVSWYQQTPGQGLQFLFEYFSETQRNKGNFPGRFSGRQFSNSRSEMNVSTLELGDSALYLCASRENNEQYFGPGTRLTVT.

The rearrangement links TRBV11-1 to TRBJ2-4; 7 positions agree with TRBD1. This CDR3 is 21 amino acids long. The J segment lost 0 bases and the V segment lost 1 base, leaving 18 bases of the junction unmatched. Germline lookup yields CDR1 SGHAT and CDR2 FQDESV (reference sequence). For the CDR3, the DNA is TGTGCCAGCAGCTTAGATTTGCCGGACAGGCGCTGGGTGCTAGCCAAAAACATTCAGTACTTC. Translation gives CASSLDLPDRRWVLAKNIQYF. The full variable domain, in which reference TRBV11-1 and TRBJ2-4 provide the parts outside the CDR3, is EAEVAQSPRYKITEKSQAVAFWCDPISGHATLYWYRQILGQGPELLVQFQDESVVDDSQLPKDRFSAERLKGVDSTLKIQPAELGDSAMYLCASSLDLPDRRWVLAKNIQYFGAGTRLSVL.

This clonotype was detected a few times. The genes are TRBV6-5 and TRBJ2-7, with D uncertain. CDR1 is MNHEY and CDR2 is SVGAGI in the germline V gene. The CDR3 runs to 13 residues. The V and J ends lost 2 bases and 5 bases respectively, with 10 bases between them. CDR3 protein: CASSYPQSHEQYF. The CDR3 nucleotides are TGTGCCAGCAGTTACCCCCAGAGCCACGAGCAGTACTTC.